The T cell receptor beta chain under discussion was sequenced for a study of Graves' ophthalmopathy and Graves' hyperthyroidism (dated by TCRdb to the late 2010s). For the wider study: A patient counted as having stable hyperthyroidism if there was no progression to ophthalmopathy within 18 months of follow-up. To tell Graves' ophthalmopathy apart from Graves' hyperthyroidism, and to predict which patients would progress to ophthalmopathy, the study relied on TCR beta repertoire signatures. In total, around 140 blood samples were TCR-sequenced: fewer than 50 ophthalmopathy, some 80 hyperthyroidism and about 17 hyperthyroidism-to-ophthalmopathy patients. To explore V-J signatures that separate ophthalmopathy from hyperthyroidism, a discovery set of about a hundred patients was enrolled, consisting of approximately 44 with ophthalmopathy and approximately 57 with stable hyperthyroidism. An independent validation cohort comprised around 19 hyperthyroidism patients and roughly 15 patients who later progressed from hyperthyroidism to ophthalmopathy. T-cell repertoires of thyroid tissue and blood were compared in more than five hyperthyroidism patients. Following sample collection, hyperthyroidism patients were given methimazole at a starting dose of 30 mg daily, and ophthalmopathy patients were given high-dose intravenous methylprednisolone. Overall results and qualifications from the work: Most of the expanded thyroid clonotypes with a frequency above 0.001 were also detected in blood, and it was suggested that the thyroid immune response may be reflected by blood repertoires. In cross-validation, the 13-signature model distinguished ophthalmopathy from stable hyperthyroidism with 87.88% sensitivity and over 81% specificity, while in the test set the corresponding values were roughly 80% and 75%. In validation, the model predicted ophthalmopathy progression with over 60% sensitivity and around 72% specificity; roughly 12 predicted patients were CT-confirmed with GO in a median of approximately six months. No statistical method was used to predetermine the sample size, and group allocation was not hidden from the investigators.

V is pared back by 5 bases and J by 9 bases, with 16 bases lying between the germline termini. Taken from the germline V gene (reference sequence), the CDR1 and CDR2 loops are LNHNV and YYDKDF. Reading from cysteine to phenylalanine, the CDR3 counts 13 amino acids. Only the CDR3 portion is preserved as DNA: 39 bases, with reading frame beginning at the first base. A few counts support this clonotype. No antigen is known for it. The sample holds no much larger clone one base away, and base qualities are not on file. TCR beta CDR3 regions were amplified from RNA transcripts for repertoire sequencing. HTBI primers and the Qiagen OneStep RT-PCR kit were used in a first-round RT-PCR, which was followed by a second-round multiplex PCR, size selection and purification. Libraries were sequenced paired-end with 100 bp reads on an Illumina HiSeq2000. Per the authors' processing: Reads were processed with SOAPnuke, discarding reads with adapters, uncalled bases, mean Phred below 15, or no exact constant-primer or identifier match. High-quality paired reads were merged with COPE v1.2.5. Unique nucleotide sequences were defined as clonotypes and aligned to IMGT TRB V, D and J references using MiTCR v1.1. Analysis was restricted to V-J combinations with a frequency above 0.0001, which covered about 99% of repertoires. For each V-J combination, a TCR clonal expansion and chaos score was defined as the ratio of F50 clonal expansion to chaos observed in the TCRdist matrix. Features were reduced by Welch's t-statistics and random forest to approximately 12 V-J combinations, which fed a naive Bayes classifier. The similarity between thyroid and blood repertoires was quantified using the Morisita-Horn index. Through fastp at Q25 and MiXCR, TCRdb rebuilt clones from the public reads, retaining in-frame beta chains. Entries that share a CDR3 protein sequence are merged under the most common genes and DNA. The V and J calls and clone size are TCRdb's, not the authors'. For this sample the table gives over a million distinct CDR3 sequences, of which about two fifths were detected only once. The leading ten clones occupy around 10% of the sample.

Hyperthyroidism patients were newly diagnosed, were aged 18 to 65 years, and had a disease duration under 2 months. Patients were excluded if they had other autoimmune diseases, uncontrolled infections, pregnancy or lactation. Diagnosis relied on clinical symptoms, serum thyroxine, TRAb, thyroid ultrasound and orbital computed tomography. Total RNA was extracted using Trizol reagent, and RNA quality was checked on an Agilent 2100 Bioanalyzer. Sequencing was carried out using peripheral blood or thyroid tissue (not recorded which). The origin of this receptor is an adult man with Graves' hyperthyroidism. The V and J segments used are TRBV15 and TRBJ2-5; the D gene is perhaps TRBD1, on 6 matching bases. This receptor carries the CDR3 CATSSSDRPAQYF. At the DNA level, the sequence is TGTGCCACCAGCTCCTCAGACAGGCCTGCCCAGTACTTC.